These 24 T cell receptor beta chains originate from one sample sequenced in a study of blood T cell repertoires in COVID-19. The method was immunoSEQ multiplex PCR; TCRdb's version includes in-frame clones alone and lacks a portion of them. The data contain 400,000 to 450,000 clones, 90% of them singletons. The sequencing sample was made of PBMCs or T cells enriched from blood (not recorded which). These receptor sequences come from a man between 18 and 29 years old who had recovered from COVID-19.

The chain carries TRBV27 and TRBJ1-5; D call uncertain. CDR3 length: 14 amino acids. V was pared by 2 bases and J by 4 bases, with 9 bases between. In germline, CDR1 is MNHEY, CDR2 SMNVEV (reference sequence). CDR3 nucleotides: TGTGCCAGCAGTTTAAGGCCGGGGAATCAGCCCCAGCATTTT. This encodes CASSLRPGNQPQHF.

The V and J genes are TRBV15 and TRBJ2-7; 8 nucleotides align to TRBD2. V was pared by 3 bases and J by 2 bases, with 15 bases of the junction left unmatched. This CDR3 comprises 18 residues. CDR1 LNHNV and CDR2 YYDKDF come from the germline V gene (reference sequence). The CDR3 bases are TGTGCCACCAGCAGCACCGAGAGATTAGCGGGATCCACCTACGAGCAGTACTTC. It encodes CATSSTERLAGSTYEQYF.

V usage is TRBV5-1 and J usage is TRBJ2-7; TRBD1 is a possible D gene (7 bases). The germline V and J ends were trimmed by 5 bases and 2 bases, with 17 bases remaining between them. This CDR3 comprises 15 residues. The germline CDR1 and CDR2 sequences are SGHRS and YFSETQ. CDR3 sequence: CASSRAGQSTYEQYF. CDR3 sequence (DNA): TGCGCCAGCAGTCGGGCGGGACAGTCTACCTACGAGCAGTACTTC.

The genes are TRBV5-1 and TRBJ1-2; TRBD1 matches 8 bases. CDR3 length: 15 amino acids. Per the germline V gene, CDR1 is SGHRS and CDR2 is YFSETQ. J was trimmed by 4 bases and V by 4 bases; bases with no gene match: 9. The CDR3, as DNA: TGCGCCAGCAGCGTGGAGAGCACAGGGGGCTATGGCTACACCTTC. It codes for CASSVESTGGYGYTF.

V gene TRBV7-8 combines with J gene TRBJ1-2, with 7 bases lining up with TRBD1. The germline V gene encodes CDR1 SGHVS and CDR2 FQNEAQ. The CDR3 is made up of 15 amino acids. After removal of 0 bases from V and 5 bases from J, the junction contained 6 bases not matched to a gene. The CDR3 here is CASSLAGTAPYGYTF. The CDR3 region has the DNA TGTGCCAGCAGCTTAGCGGGGACAGCTCCATATGGCTACACCTTC.

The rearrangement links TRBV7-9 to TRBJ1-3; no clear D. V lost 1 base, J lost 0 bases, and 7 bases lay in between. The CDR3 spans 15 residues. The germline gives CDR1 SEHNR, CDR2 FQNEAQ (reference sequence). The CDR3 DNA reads TGTGCCAGCAGCTTAGGGCAGGTCTCTGGAAACACCATATATTTT. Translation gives CASSLGQVSGNTIYF.

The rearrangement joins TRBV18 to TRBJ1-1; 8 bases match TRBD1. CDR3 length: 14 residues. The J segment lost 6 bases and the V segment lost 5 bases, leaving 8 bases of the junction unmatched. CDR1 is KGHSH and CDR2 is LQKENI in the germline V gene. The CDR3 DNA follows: TGTGCCAGCTCATCACGACAGGGGAGCCCTGAAGCTTTCTTT. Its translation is CASSSRQGSPEAFF.

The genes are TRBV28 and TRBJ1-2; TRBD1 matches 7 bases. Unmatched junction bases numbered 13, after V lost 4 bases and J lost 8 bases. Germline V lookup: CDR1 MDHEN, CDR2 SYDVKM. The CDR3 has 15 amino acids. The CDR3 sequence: CASSSPKGAVGGYTF. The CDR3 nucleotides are TGTGCCAGCAGTTCCCCCAAGGGGGCCGTAGGGGGCTACACCTTC.

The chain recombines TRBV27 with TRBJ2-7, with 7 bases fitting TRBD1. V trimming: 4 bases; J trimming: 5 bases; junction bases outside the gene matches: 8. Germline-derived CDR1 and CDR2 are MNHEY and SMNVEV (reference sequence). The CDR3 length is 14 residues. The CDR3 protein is CASSSPLQGHEQYF. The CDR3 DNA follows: TGTGCCAGCAGTTCCCCGCTACAGGGGCACGAGCAGTACTTC.

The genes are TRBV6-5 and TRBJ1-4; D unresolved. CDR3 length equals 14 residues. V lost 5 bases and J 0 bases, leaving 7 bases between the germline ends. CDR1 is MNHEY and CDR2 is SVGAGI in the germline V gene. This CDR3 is CASSPDPTNEKLFF. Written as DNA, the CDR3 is TGTGCCAGCAGTCCAGATCCAACTAATGAAAAACTGTTTTTT.

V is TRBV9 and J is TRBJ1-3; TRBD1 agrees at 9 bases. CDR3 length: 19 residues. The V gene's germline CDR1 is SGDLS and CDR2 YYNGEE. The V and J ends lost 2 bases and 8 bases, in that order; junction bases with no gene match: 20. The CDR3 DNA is TGTGCCAGCAGCGTTGGACCGGGACAGGGACATAATTTCGGGGACACCATATATTTT. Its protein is CASSVGPGQGHNFGDTIYF.

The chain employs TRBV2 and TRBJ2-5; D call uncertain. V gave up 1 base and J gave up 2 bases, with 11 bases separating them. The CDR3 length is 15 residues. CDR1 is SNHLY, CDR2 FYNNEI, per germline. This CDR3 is CASSEVGQKQETQYF. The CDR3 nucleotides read TGTGCCAGCAGTGAAGTGGGCCAAAAACAAGAGACCCAGTACTTC.

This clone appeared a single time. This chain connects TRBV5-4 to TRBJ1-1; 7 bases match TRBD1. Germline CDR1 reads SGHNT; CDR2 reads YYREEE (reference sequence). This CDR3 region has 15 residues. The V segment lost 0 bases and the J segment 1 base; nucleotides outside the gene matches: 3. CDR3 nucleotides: TGTGCCAGCAGCTTGGTAGGGGGCGCGAACACTGAAGCTTTCTTT. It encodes CASSLVGGANTEAFF.

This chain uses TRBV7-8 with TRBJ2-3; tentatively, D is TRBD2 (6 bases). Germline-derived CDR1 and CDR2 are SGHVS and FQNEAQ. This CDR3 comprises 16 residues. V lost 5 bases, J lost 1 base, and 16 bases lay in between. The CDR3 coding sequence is TGTGCCAGCAGCCCGTCGACTAGGGCTCGCACAGATACGCAGTATTTT. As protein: CASSPSTRARTDTQYF.

CDR3 bases: TGTGCCAGTAGTATTACAGGGGGCGATGCTTTCTTT. Its protein product is CASSITGGDAFF. The genes are TRBV19 and TRBJ1-1; TRBD1 matches at 9 bases. Germline V gene sequence: CDR1 LNHDA, CDR2 SQIVND (reference sequence). This CDR3 has 12 amino acids. The J segment lost 11 bases and the V segment lost 3 bases, leaving 4 bases of the junction unmatched.

The CDR3 spells CASSLLSDQETQYF. The CDR3 coding sequence is TGTGCCAGCAGTTTACTGTCAGATCAAGAGACCCAGTACTTC. V usage is TRBV28 and J usage is TRBJ2-5; D gene unclear. Germline V lookup: CDR1 MDHEN, CDR2 SYDVKM. V lost 2 bases to trimming and J lost 2 bases, with 9 bases between them. CDR3 length equals 14 residues.

The CDR3 bases are TGTGCCAGCAGTGAGTGGGGGCTGGGGGAAAAACTGTTTTTT. Its translation: CASSEWGLGEKLFF. The V gene is TRBV2, the J gene TRBJ1-4, with a possible D match to TRBD1 (6 bases). This CDR3 contains 14 residues. With 3 bases removed from V and 8 bases from J, the gap between germline ends came to 13 bases. Per germline, CDR1 SNHLY and CDR2 FYNNEI.

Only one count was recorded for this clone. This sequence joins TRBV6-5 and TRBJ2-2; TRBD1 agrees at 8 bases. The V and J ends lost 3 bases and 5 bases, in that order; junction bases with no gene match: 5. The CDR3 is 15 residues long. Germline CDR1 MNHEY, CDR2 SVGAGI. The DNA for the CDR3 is TGTGCCAGCAGTTATGGGACAGGCCGGACCGGGGAGCTGTTTTTT. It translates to CASSYGTGRTGELFF.

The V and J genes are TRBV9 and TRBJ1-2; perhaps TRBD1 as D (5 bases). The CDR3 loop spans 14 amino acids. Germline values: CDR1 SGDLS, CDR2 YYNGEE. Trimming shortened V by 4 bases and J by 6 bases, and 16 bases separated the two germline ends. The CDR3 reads CASSSQDTGDGYTF. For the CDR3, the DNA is TGTGCCAGCAGCTCTCAGGACACAGGCGATGGCTACACCTTC. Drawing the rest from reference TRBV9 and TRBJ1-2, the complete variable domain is DSGVTQTPKHLITATGQRVTLRCSPRSGDLSVYWYQQSLDQGLQFLIQYYNGEERAKGNILERFSAQQFPDLHSELNLSSLELGDSALYFCASSSQDTGDGYTFGSGTRLTVV.

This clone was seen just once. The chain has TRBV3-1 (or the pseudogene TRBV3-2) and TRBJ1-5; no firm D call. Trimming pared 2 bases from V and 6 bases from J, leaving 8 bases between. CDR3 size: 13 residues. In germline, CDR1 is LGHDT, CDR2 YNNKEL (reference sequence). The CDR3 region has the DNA TGTGCCAGCAGCCAAAGTTCGGGTCAGCCCCAGCATTTT. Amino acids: CASSQSSGQPQHF.

The CDR3 DNA sequence: TGTGCCAGCAGTTTTGAGGCCCCCCGATCTGGAAACACCATATATTTT. Its translation is CASSFEAPRSGNTIYF. The chain joins TRBV27 to TRBJ1-3; D gene unclear. The V gene lost 3 bases and the J gene lost 1 base, with 13 bases spanning the gap. This CDR3 spans 16 amino acids. The germline V gene encodes CDR1 MNHEY and CDR2 SMNVEV (reference sequence).

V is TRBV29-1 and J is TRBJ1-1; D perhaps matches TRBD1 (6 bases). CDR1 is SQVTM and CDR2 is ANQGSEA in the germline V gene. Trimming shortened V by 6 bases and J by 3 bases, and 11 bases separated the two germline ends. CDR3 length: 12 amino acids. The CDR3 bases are TGCAGCGTCTACTCAGGGGACACTGAAGCTTTCTTT. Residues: CSVYSGDTEAFF.

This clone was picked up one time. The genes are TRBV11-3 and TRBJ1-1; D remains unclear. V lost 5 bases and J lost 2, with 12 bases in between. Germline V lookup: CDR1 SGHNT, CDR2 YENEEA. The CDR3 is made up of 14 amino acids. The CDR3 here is CASSAGNTNTEAFF. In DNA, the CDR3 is TGTGCCAGCAGCGCGGGGAACACAAACACTGAAGCTTTCTTT.

CDR3: CASTTDRGATEAFF. CDR3 DNA: TGTGCCAGCACCACCGACAGGGGCGCCACTGAAGCTTTCTTT. The rearrangement links TRBV2 to TRBJ1-1; TRBD1 aligns across 8 bases. CDR1 is SNHLY and CDR2 is FYNNEI in the germline V gene. J gave up 4 bases and V 7 bases, and 8 bases lay outside the gene matches. CDR3 size: 14 residues. The complete variable domain, with remaining parts taken from reference TRBV2 and TRBJ1-1, reads EPEVTQTPSHQVTQMGQEVILRCVPISNHLYFYWYRQILGQKVEFLVSFYNNEISEKSEIFDDQFSVERPDGSNFTLKIRSTKLEDSAMYFCASTTDRGATEAFFGQGTRLTVV.